Listed here are 24 T cell receptor beta chains from one sample, sequenced in a study of blood T cells in healthy people across ages (dated by TCRdb to 2014 to 2015). The library was prepared using 5' RACE. TCRdb shows the sequencer as Illumina HiSeq 2500. A second roughly 7 to 11 cycle PCR used a sample-barcoded 5' primer and a J-beta primer mix. TCRdb ran its own pipeline on the public reads, namely fastp trimming at Q25 and MiXCR clone calling, and kept in-frame beta chains. Every distinct CDR3 protein forms one entry, paired with its most common genes and DNA. The sample table contains fewer than 900,000 distinct CDR3 sequences; only one count was recorded for around half of them. Of the sample, 25% to 35% is held by the ten largest clones. Input material: blood. All receptors come from a woman aged 55-70 years in good health.

A few counts support this clonotype. The chain combines TRBV9 with TRBJ2-7; D is unclear. V shed 4 bases and J shed 0 bases, with 8 bases lying between them. Germline assignment: CDR1 SGDLS and CDR2 YYNGEE. This CDR3 is built from 13 residues. This CDR3 is CASSRQISYEQYF. CDR3 sequence (DNA): TGTGCCAGCAGCAGACAAATCTCCTACGAGCAGTACTTC.

In its sample, this clonotype was seen a few times. V gene TRBV20-1 combines with J gene TRBJ1-1; TRBD1 agrees at 8 bases. Germline values: CDR1 DFQATT, CDR2 SNEGSKA (reference sequence). V trimming: 0 bases; J trimming: 9 bases; junction bases outside the gene matches: 9. This CDR3 contains 14 residues. CDR3 residues: CSAREGSGGQKAFF. CDR3 in DNA: TGCAGTGCTAGAGAAGGGTCAGGGGGCCAGAAAGCTTTCTTT.

The chain employs TRBV3-1 and TRBJ1-1; unclear D gene. Trimming took off 3 bases at V and 0 bases at J, with 11 bases between the two ends. CDR3 length: 15 amino acids. Germline assignment: CDR1 LGHDT and CDR2 YNNKEL (reference sequence). CDR3 residues: CASSQELTLNTEAFF. The CDR3 nucleotides are TGTGCCAGCAGCCAGGAACTAACTTTGAACACTGAAGCTTTCTTT.

The chain recombines TRBV7-9 with TRBJ2-1; D is undetermined. The length of the CDR3 is 16 residues. Between the trimmed V and J ends, which lost 3 bases and 8 bases, there was a span of 20 bases. In germline, CDR1 is SEHNR, CDR2 FQNEAQ (reference sequence). Here the CDR3 DNA reads TGTGCCAGCAGCTTCCGCCTAGGAGAGGAATCGGATGAGCAGTTCTTC. Residues: CASSFRLGEESDEQFF.

The chain is built from TRBV7-9 and TRBJ2-1; D is perhaps TRBD2 (6 bases). Germline V gene sequence: CDR1 SEHNR, CDR2 FQNEAQ (reference sequence). This CDR3 contains 15 residues. Trimming removed 3 bases at V and 7 bases at J, with 16 bases between. As DNA, the CDR3 is TGTGCCAGCAGCTTGGTGGGGGGATCGACGAATGAGCAGTTCTTC. Translating it yields CASSLVGGSTNEQFF.

This clonotype was recorded a few times. The chain combines TRBV7-2 with TRBJ1-4, with no clear D. Trimming cost V 2 bases and J 4 bases, with 14 bases left between them. The CDR3 totals 16 residues. Germline CDR1 and CDR2: SGHTA and FQGNSA. DNA of the CDR3: TGTGCCAGCAGCTTAAGGTCGGCAGGCCTTAATGAAAAACTGTTTTTT. Amino acids: CASSLRSAGLNEKLFF.

The chain joins TRBV9 to TRBJ1-4; a weak D match, TRBD1 (5 bases). This CDR3 comprises 16 residues. CDR1 SGDLS and CDR2 YYNGEE come from the germline V gene. Trimming removed 2 bases at V and 0 bases at J, with 11 bases between. Here the CDR3 reads CASSVGTTTTNEKLFF. In DNA form, the CDR3 reads TGTGCCAGCAGCGTGGGGACGACGACAACTAATGAAAAACTGTTTTTT.

There are many counts of this clonotype. The chain recombines TRBV18 with TRBJ1-4, with no clear D. The V end lost 1 base, the J end lost 5 bases, and 11 bases lay between the germline ends. Per the germline V gene, CDR1 is KGHSH and CDR2 is LQKENI. CDR3 length: 15 residues. CDR3 amino acids: CASSPRSVGNEKLFF. DNA of the CDR3: TGTGCCAGCTCACCACGGTCTGTGGGCAATGAAAAACTGTTTTTT.

The rearrangement uses TRBV10-2 and TRBJ2-7, with 12 bases aligning to TRBD2. The DNA matches TRBJ2-5 better at its end, which makes the J call doubtful. The CDR3 runs to 18 residues. In germline, CDR1 is WSHSY, CDR2 SAAADI. This CDR3 reads CASSDLTGLAGPWETQYF. The CDR3 coding sequence is TGCGCCAGCAGTGACCTAACCGGACTAGCGGGACCGTGGGAGACCCAGTACTTC.

This chain connects TRBV5-1 to TRBJ1-1; D unclear. Trimming left V 0 bases short and J 4 bases short, with 10 bases between. CDR1 SGHRS and CDR2 YFSETQ come from the germline V gene. The length of the CDR3 is 14 residues. The CDR3 here is CASSLAPMATEAFF. The CDR3 region has the DNA TGCGCCAGCAGCTTGGCCCCGATGGCCACTGAAGCTTTCTTT. Together with reference TRBV5-1 and TRBJ1-1, the CDR3 gives the full variable domain: KAGVTQTPRYLIKTRGQQVTLSCSPISGHRSVSWYQQTPGQGLQFLFEYFSETQRNKGNFPGRFSGRQFSNSRSEMNVSTLELGDSALYLCASSLAPMATEAFFGQGTRLTVV.

The chain employs TRBV4-3 and TRBJ2-1; possible D gene TRBD1, 6 bases. Trimming removed 4 bases at V and 0 bases at J, with 22 bases between. The CDR3 length is 19 residues. The germline V gene has CDR1 LGHNA and CDR2 YSLEER. The CDR3 region is CASSPNRVQTASSYNEQFF. In DNA, the CDR3 is TGCGCCAGCAGCCCGAACAGGGTCCAGACCGCCAGCTCCTACAATGAGCAGTTCTTC.

This clonotype was seen a handful of times. This rearrangement joins TRBV7-2 to TRBJ2-5, with a tentative D call TRBD2 (6 bases). Trimming removed 5 bases at V and 3 bases at J, with 16 bases between. There are 15 residues in the CDR3. Germline V lookup: CDR1 SGHTA, CDR2 FQGNSA. The CDR3 bases are TGTGCCAGCAGCGCCGCCGGGACTCTGAAAGAGACCCAGTACTTC. The encoded protein is CASSAAGTLKETQYF.

This clonotype was counted only a few times. The chain couples TRBV7-2 to TRBJ2-1, with D tentatively TRBD1 (6 bases). Trimming took 5 bases from V and 6 from J, leaving 11 bases between them. Germline V gene data show CDR1 as SGHTA and CDR2 as FQGNSA. This CDR3 spans 13 amino acids. Written as DNA, the CDR3 is TGTGCCAGCAGCCCAGGGACACCCAATGAGCAGTTCTTC. It codes for CASSPGTPNEQFF.

Only a few counts were recorded for this clonotype. The chain has TRBV20-1 and TRBJ1-5, with unresolved D. The CDR3 is 13 amino acids. Germline V gene data show CDR1 as DFQATT and CDR2 as SNEGSKA (reference sequence). Trimming cost V 0 bases and J 4 bases, with 7 bases left between them. This CDR3 reads CSARDLSNQPQHF. CDR3 nucleotides: TGCAGTGCTAGAGATCTCAGTAATCAGCCCCAGCATTTT.

The V gene is TRBV4-3, the J gene TRBJ2-3; 9 bases are shared with TRBD2. V trimming: 0 bases; J trimming: 6 bases; junction bases outside the gene matches: 4. The CDR3 spans 15 residues. Germline V lookup: CDR1 LGHNA, CDR2 YSLEER. The CDR3 DNA sequence: TGCGCCAGCAGCCAAGAGCTAGCGGGAACGGATACGCAGTATTTT. Translating gives CASSQELAGTDTQYF.

The chain carries TRBV7-9 and TRBJ2-1, with 7 bases fitting TRBD1. After removal of 3 bases from V and 4 bases from J, the junction contained 6 bases not matched to a gene. Per germline, CDR1 SEHNR and CDR2 FQNEAQ (reference sequence). The length of the CDR3 is 15 residues. In nucleotides, the CDR3 is TGTGCCAGCAGCTTTAGCCAGGGGGAATACAATGAGCAGTTCTTC. As protein: CASSFSQGEYNEQFF.

The chain has TRBV20-1 and TRBJ1-2, with TRBD1 identical over 7 bases. The CDR3 loop spans 13 amino acids. V gave up 5 bases and J gave up 2 bases; unmatched junction bases: 5. Germline lookup yields CDR1 DFQATT and CDR2 SNEGSKA (reference sequence). The CDR3 here is CSAPLTGNYGYTF. CDR3 DNA: TGCAGTGCTCCCCTGACAGGGAACTATGGCTACACCTTC.

The chain combines TRBV6-5 with TRBJ2-1, with 11 bases aligning to TRBD2. The junction had 9 bases not matched to a gene; V was cut back by 5 bases and J by 0 bases. The germline CDR1 and CDR2 sequences are MNHEY and SVGAGI. CDR3 length: 18 residues. CDR3: CASSTLAGGLSSYNEQFF. The CDR3 DNA sequence: TGTGCCAGCAGTACTCTAGCGGGAGGCCTGAGCTCCTACAATGAGCAGTTCTTC.

The table lists this clonotype with a few counts. J is TRBJ2-1 and V is TRBV24-1; D gene uncertain. The CDR3 runs 15 residues. V was shortened by 5 bases and J by 1 base, with 11 bases between the two germline ends. Germline assignment: CDR1 KGHDR and CDR2 SFDVKD. CDR3 region: CATSATFGSYNEQFF. The CDR3 coding sequence is TGTGCCACCAGTGCCACCTTTGGTTCCTACAATGAGCAGTTCTTC.

The J gene is TRBJ2-1, the V gene TRBV10-3; tentative D call: TRBD2 (6 bases). The germline gives CDR1 ENHRY, CDR2 SYGVKD. V was pared by 0 bases and J by 10 bases, with 13 bases between. The CDR3 length is 14 residues. The CDR3 sequence is CAISESGRGGEQFF. In DNA form, the CDR3 reads TGTGCCATCAGTGAGTCGGGGCGGGGAGGCGAGCAGTTCTTC.

The chain uses TRBV7-3 and TRBJ2-1, with D hard to call. Germline CDR1 SGHTA, CDR2 FQGTGA. CDR3 length equals 14 residues. V lost 9 bases and J lost 2, with 14 bases in between. Written as DNA, the CDR3 is TGTGCCAGTATGGCTGGCCCGACCTACAATGAGCAGTTCTTC. It specifies CASMAGPTYNEQFF.

The chain links TRBV2 to TRBJ2-7; D is possibly TRBD1 or TRBD2 (5 bases each). Between the trimmed V and J ends, which lost 7 bases and 7 bases, there was a span of 14 bases. There are 12 residues in the CDR3. In germline, CDR1 is SNHLY, CDR2 FYNNEI. CDR3 loop: CASKRDGLEQYF. As DNA, the CDR3 is TGTGCCAGCAAAAGGGACGGACTGGAGCAGTACTTC.

The genes are TRBV15 and TRBJ1-2; TRBD1 might be the D (5 bases). V gave up 0 bases and J gave up 4 bases, with 9 bases separating them. This CDR3 has 14 residues. Germline values: CDR1 LNHNV, CDR2 YYDKDF (reference sequence). The CDR3 DNA follows: TGTGCCACCAGCAGAGATGGGGGTCTCTATGGCTACACCTTC. Residues: CATSRDGGLYGYTF.

This clonotype has at least ten counts. This chain uses TRBV12-3 or TRBV12-4 with TRBJ2-3; D is perhaps TRBD2 (6 bases). CDR3 size: 15 residues. The germline V and J ends were trimmed by 6 bases and 1 base, with 14 bases remaining between them. The CDR3: CASRYTSSGTDTQYF. In nucleotides, the CDR3 is TGTGCCAGCAGATATACTAGCTCTGGCACAGATACGCAGTATTTT.